The 11 T cell receptor beta chains given below trace back to one sample, sequenced in a study of response to subunit inactivated influenza vaccine. MiXCR, applied by TCRdb to the RT-PCR reads, yields one record per CDR3 protein. The sample lists about 160,000 distinct CDR3 sequences; 9.5% to 12% were seen once. Source: CD8+ T cells sorted from PBMCs, taken about 24 months after vaccination. The source of these receptors is a man between 50 and 75 years old who received an inactivated influenza vaccine.

This rearrangement joins TRBV9 to TRBJ1-6; no clear D gene. CDR1 is SGDLS, CDR2 YYNGEE, per germline. V shed 2 bases and J shed 7 bases, with 10 bases lying between them. The CDR3 has 14 amino acids. Here the CDR3 DNA reads TGTGCCAGCAGCGTCGACGCGGAAAATTCACCCCTCCACTTT. This translates into CASSVDAENSPLHF.

This clonotype was observed a handful of times. The rearrangement uses TRBV6-1 and TRBJ2-1; 12 bases agree with TRBD2. V lost 6 bases and J lost 7; bases outside the gene matches: 4. Germline V CDR1 and CDR2: MNHNS, SASEGT. The CDR3 totals 14 residues. For the CDR3, the DNA is TGTGCCAGCAGGGGGACTAGCGGGTCAAATGAGCAGTTCTTC. It specifies CASRGTSGSNEQFF.

This clonotype showed up just a few times. Here the CDR3 reads CASSQDPGRNEQFF. In DNA, the CDR3 is TGCGCCAGCAGCCAAGATCCGGGTAGGAATGAGCAGTTCTTC. The V and J genes are TRBV4-3 and TRBJ2-1; no clear D gene. The V gene's germline CDR1 is LGHNA and CDR2 YSLEER. The CDR3 is 14 amino acids. V was trimmed by 0 bases and J by 7 bases, leaving 10 bases between them.

Worth noting for this clonotype: Being one base from a much bigger clone, this may be a read error. This CDR3 reads CASSSTEIQETRYF. In nucleotides, the CDR3 is TGTGCCAGTAGTTCGACAGAAATCCAAGAGACCCGGTACTTC. V is TRBV19 and J is TRBJ2-5; D perhaps matches TRBD1 (5 bases). Germline V gene lookup returns CDR1 LNHDA and CDR2 SQIVND (reference sequence). The CDR3 is 14 amino acids.

In its sample, this clonotype was seen a few times. This sequence joins TRBV7-9 and TRBJ1-3, with 7 nucleotides matching TRBD1. The CDR3 extends over 14 amino acids. V was pared by 7 bases and J by 2 bases, with 5 bases of the junction left unmatched. Germline V gives CDR1 SEHNR, CDR2 FQNEAQ (reference sequence). CDR3 in amino acids: CASIEQGTGNTIYF. Written as DNA, the CDR3 is TGTGCCAGCATCGAACAGGGGACTGGAAACACCATATATTTT.

V usage is TRBV6-5 and J usage is TRBJ2-3, with 12 bases aligning to TRBD2. V lost 3 bases, J lost 7 bases, and 11 bases stayed unmatched. The germline V gene has CDR1 MNHEY and CDR2 SVGAGI. The CDR3 loop spans 17 amino acids. CDR3 protein: CASSYPLAGGPVYTQYF. CDR3 in DNA: TGTGCCAGCAGTTATCCCCTAGCGGGAGGGCCTGTCTATACGCAGTATTTT.

The V gene is TRBV24-1, the J gene TRBJ1-5, with a weak D call TRBD1 (5 bases). CDR3 length equals 14 residues. CDR1 and CDR2 from the germline V gene are KGHDR and SFDVKD. Trimming took off 5 bases at V and 10 bases at J, with 17 bases between the two ends. This chain's CDR3 is CATSVRALGGPQHF. The CDR3 bases are TGTGCCACCAGTGTACGGGCCCTGGGGGGACCCCAGCATTTT.

This clonotype was seen only a few times. V is TRBV2 and J is TRBJ2-3; no clear D. Trimming left V 10 bases short and J 7 bases short, with 18 bases between. The CDR3 covers 13 residues. Germline assignment: CDR1 SNHLY and CDR2 FYNNEI. CDR3 protein: CATPVGLRYTQYF. The CDR3 DNA follows: TGTGCCACCCCTGTGGGTCTCCGATATACGCAGTATTTT.

This clonotype was picked up many times. V and J are TRBV4-1 and TRBJ2-5, with unresolved D. Germline V gives CDR1 MGHRA, CDR2 YSYEKL. The CDR3 totals 11 residues. The V end lost 5 bases, the J end lost 5 bases, and 6 bases lay between the germline ends. CDR3 nucleotide sequence: TGCGCCAGCAGCGCCACGGAGACCCAGTACTTC. Translated, it gives CASSATETQYF.

This clonotype was counted a few times. The genes are TRBV29-1 and TRBJ2-3, with TRBD2 as a possible D gene (7 bases). The CDR3 length is 24 residues. Germline lookup yields CDR1 SQVTM and CDR2 ANQGSEA. Trimming left V 1 base short and J 2 bases short, with 40 bases between. This CDR3 reads CSVEGPMTGGPPIHYGAPTDTQYF. CDR3 coding DNA: TGCAGCGTTGAAGGCCCGATGACGGGGGGCCCCCCTATCCATTATGGAGCACCCACAGATACGCAGTATTTT.

This clonotype was counted between two and nine times. V gene TRBV20-1 combines with J gene TRBJ2-1; D might be TRBD1 (6 bases). The germline gives CDR1 DFQATT, CDR2 SNEGSKA (reference sequence). CDR3 size: 13 residues. Trimming cost V 5 bases and J 3 bases, with 11 bases left between them. This CDR3 reads CSASQGNYNEQFF. DNA for the CDR3: TGCAGTGCTTCTCAGGGGAACTACAATGAGCAGTTCTTC.